This record covers a single T cell receptor beta chain. The sample is drawn from a study of blood T cell repertoires in COVID-19. Data came from immunoSEQ multiplex PCR; TCRdb stores just in-frame clones and leaves some out. This table holds 86,000 or so clones, approximately 86% found once. Germline CDR1 reads SGHRS; CDR2 reads YFSETQ. Trimming removed 4 bases from V and 5 bases from J, with 18 bases in between. The CDR3 totals 15 residues. The chain combines TRBV5-1 with TRBJ2-5, with TRBD2 as a possible D gene (7 bases). Material for sequencing was peripheral blood. The source is a man in his fifties or sixties with active or convalescent COVID-19. Here the CDR3 DNA reads TGCGCCAGCAGCCCCGGGGGGCCTCGTTGGGAGACCCAGTACTTC. Protein sequence: CASSPGGPRWETQYF. The whole variable domain, filled in from reference TRBV5-1 and TRBJ2-5, reads KAGVTQTPRYLIKTRGQQVTLSCSPISGHRSVSWYQQTPGQGLQFLFEYFSETQRNKGNFPGRFSGRQFSNSRSEMNVSTLELGDSALYLCASSPGGPRWETQYFGPGTRLLVL.